These 2 T cell receptor beta chains were all obtained from the same sample, sequenced in a study of stem cell transplantation in POMP-related autoinflammatory disease. Only in-frame clones appear in the TCRdb table, and some are missing; sequencing was by immunoSEQ multiplex PCR. The sample records roughly 68,000 clones, approximately 90% being singletons. This material consisted of CD4+ T cells from PBMCs, taken after stem cell transplantation. Every receptor here comes from a human patient with POMP-related autoinflammation and immune dysregulation (PRAID). T cells may partly derive from the graft donor.

The rearrangement links TRBV7-9 to TRBJ2-1; D is uncertain. CDR1 SEHNR and CDR2 FQNEAQ come from the germline V gene (reference sequence). The CDR3 runs 17 residues. V lost 5 bases and J lost 5, with 22 bases in between. The CDR3 loop is CASSRRKILTYDNEQFF. DNA for the CDR3: TGTGCCAGCAGCCGGCGAAAGATCCTTACCTACGACAATGAGCAGTTCTTC.

This clone occurred once. The V and J genes are TRBV9 and TRBJ2-5; TRBD2 aligns across 11 bases. With 4 bases clipped from V and 4 bases from J, the junction kept 12 bases outside the gene matches. Germline loops: CDR1 SGDLS, CDR2 YYNGEE. The length of the CDR3 is 17 residues. Here the CDR3 reads CASSSSLSGGAGETQYF. In DNA form, the CDR3 reads TGTGCCAGCAGCTCGTCCCTTAGCGGGGGGGCCGGAGAGACCCAGTACTTC.